This T cell receptor (beta chain) was retrieved from a study of CD8+ T cells in alopecia areata (dated by TCRdb to between 2017 and 2018). As for the study more broadly: Treated patients were enrolled in an open-label pilot trial of oral tofacitinib at 5 to 10 mg twice daily for moderate-to-severe alopecia areata. Disease severity in treated patients was measured with the SALT score, which quantifies the percentage of affected scalp surface area. Scalp clonality was compared across normal scalp (n=4), patchy alopecia areata scalp (n=8), and alopecia totalis/universalis scalp (n=8). RNA came from the PAXgene miRNA kit for fixed scalp, the miRNeasy kit for PBMCs, and the RNeasy kit for mouse skin. Patients received tofacitinib for 6 to 18 months and were then followed off drug for 6 months to check for delayed response and recurrence. TCRbeta CDR3 regions were amplified by immunoSEQ multiplex PCR with 35 Vbeta forward and 13 Jbeta reverse primers. The study used high-throughput TCRbeta sequencing to examine T cell clonal expansion in alopecia areata, in both the C3H/HeJ mouse model and human patients. On the human side, TCRbeta sequencing was run on scalp tissue and on sorted CD4+ and CD8+ peripheral blood T cells from healthy controls and from alopecia areata patients with either patchy or totalis/universalis disease. Biopsies were taken from tofacitinib-treated patients at baseline and again at 4 and 24 weeks into treatment, and several of those patients also had a later scalp biopsy. General study outcomes and caveats: Compared with mice, TCR sequences shared between patients were less clear, possibly partly because of HLA diversity across the patient population. Unlike mouse skin, which is dominated by gammadelta T cells, normal human skin has resident alphabeta T cells that are also sequenced, and this complicates analysis of the scalp TCR repertoire. Tofacitinib significantly decreased scalp clonality and the number of expanded CD8+ clones among the top 100 scalp clones. Many expanded lesional clones were found to persist in scalp and blood during tofacitinib treatment, and relapse after treatment cessation may be partly explained by this persistence. Because the treated cohort was small and had just a single nonresponder, larger studies are needed to establish links between baseline CD8+ expansion and response. Compared with normal scalp, lesional scalp had higher clonality and more expanded CD8+ clones, particularly in alopecia totalis/universalis, a pattern that suggests antigenic drive.

The time point tag for this specimen amounts to: around 26 weeks on oral tofacitinib. This specimen's treatment or condition label, interpreted: oral pan-JAK inhibitor, 5-10 mg twice daily. Lesional scalp punch biopsies and peripheral blood were collected from alopecia areata patients. PBMCs were isolated by density centrifugation and stained for CD3, CD4 and CD8, after which CD4+ and CD8+ T cells were sorted on a FACSAria. The library came from the immunoSEQ multiplex PCR assay. For TCR sequencing, RNA was extracted from every sample and reverse transcribed into cDNA to serve as template. First-strand cDNA was synthesized using SuperScript III with a 2:1 mix of oligo-dT and random hexamers. A synthetic immune receptor repertoire was used to measure amplification bias, and any remaining bias was corrected computationally. The source study handled its data this way. Raw reads were preprocessed to remove errors, and CDR3 was defined according to IMGT conventions as the region from the conserved cysteine to phenylalanine. Clonality was computed as 1 minus the Shannon entropy, with the entropy normalized by log2 of the number of productive unique TCRs. Scalp TCRbeta sequences were cross-referenced with sorted blood CD4 and CD8 repertoires so that the CD4 or CD8 identity of scalp clones could be inferred. The clones in this table, taken by TCRdb from immuneACCESS, are in-frame only. Not every clone is retained; where verified, under half of the shortfall comes from an unresolved V gene, and the cause of the rest is unknown. The DNA gave D and trimming, while V, J and clone size come from that table. The sample includes about 180,000 clones, with 40% to 65% observed a single time. The ten largest clones represent roughly 10% of the sample.

The CDR3 goes from the cysteine to the phenylalanine over 14 residues. The sequence is cut down to CDR3 DNA, 42 bases in frame from base 1. Trimming costs V 4 bases and J 9 bases, and their ends lie 19 bases apart. From the germline V gene, CDR1 is SGHAT and CDR2 is FQNNGV. About this clone itself: Its antigen remains undetermined. No base quality values were provided; no much bigger clone lies one nucleotide off.

The clonotype comes from a human donor with alopecia areata. Material: CD8+ T cells sorted from blood, obtained at week 24, from a patient treated with tofacitinib. The sequence joins TRBV11-2 to TRBJ2-7; the D gene is perhaps TRBD1, from 6 matching bases. CDR3 sequence: CASSSEGVWGRQYF. Read as DNA, the sequence is TGTGCCAGCAGCTCAGAGGGGGTGTGGGGAAGGCAGTACTTC.